The sequence of this TCR beta chain was determined in a study of post-analysis software for immune sequencing data. Unique molecular identifiers were carried by the TCR beta cDNA libraries. MiXCR was run by TCRdb on the PCR reads, yielding one entry per CDR3 protein. The sample has approximately 660,000 distinct CDR3 sequences; 59% are singletons. What was sequenced was blood. The TCR originated in a girl aged 2 to 10 with multiple sclerosis.

Here the CDR3 reads CASSLDTGGSQPQHF. The CDR3 coding sequence is TGCGCCAGCAGCTTGGACACAGGGGGCAGTCAGCCCCAGCATTTT. The gene calls are TRBV5-1 and TRBJ1-5, with 9 bases identical to TRBD1. V shed 0 bases, J shed 6 bases, and the junction held 4 bases outside the gene matches. The CDR3 contains 15 residues. The V gene's germline CDR1 is SGHRS and CDR2 YFSETQ.